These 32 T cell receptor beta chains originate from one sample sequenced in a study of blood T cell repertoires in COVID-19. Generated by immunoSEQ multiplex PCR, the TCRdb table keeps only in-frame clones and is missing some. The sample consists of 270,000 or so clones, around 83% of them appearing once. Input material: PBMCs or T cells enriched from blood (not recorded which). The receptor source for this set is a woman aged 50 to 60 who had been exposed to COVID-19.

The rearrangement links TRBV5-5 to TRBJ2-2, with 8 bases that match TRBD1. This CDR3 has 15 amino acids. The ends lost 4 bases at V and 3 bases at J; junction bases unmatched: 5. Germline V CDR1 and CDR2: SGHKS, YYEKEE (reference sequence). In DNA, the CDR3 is TGTGCCAGCAGCCTGGACAGGGTGTACACCGGGGAGCTGTTTTTT. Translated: CASSLDRVYTGELFF.

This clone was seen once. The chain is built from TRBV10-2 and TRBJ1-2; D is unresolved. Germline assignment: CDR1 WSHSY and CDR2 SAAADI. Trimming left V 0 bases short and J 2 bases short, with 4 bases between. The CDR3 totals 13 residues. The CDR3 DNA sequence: TGCGCCAGCAGTGAGTCGGGCAACTATGGCTACACCTTC. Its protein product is CASSESGNYGYTF.

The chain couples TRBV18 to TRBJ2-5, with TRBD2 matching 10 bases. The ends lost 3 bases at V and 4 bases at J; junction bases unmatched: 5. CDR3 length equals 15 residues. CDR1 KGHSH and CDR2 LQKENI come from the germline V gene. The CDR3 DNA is TGTGCCAGCTCACCGAGCGGGGGGGCCGGAGAGACCCAGTACTTC. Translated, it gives CASSPSGGAGETQYF.

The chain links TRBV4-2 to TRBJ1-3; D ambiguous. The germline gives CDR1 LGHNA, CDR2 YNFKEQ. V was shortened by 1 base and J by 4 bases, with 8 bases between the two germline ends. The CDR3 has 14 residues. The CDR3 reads CASSQAQMGNTIYF. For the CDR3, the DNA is TGTGCCAGCAGCCAAGCACAGATGGGAAACACCATATATTTT.

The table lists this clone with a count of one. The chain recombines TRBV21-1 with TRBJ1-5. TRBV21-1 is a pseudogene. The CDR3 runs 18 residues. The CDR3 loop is CASSTNERGRVCNQPQHF. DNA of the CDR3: TGTGCCAGCAGCACGAACGAAAGGGGGAGGGTGTGCAATCAGCCCCAGCATTTT.

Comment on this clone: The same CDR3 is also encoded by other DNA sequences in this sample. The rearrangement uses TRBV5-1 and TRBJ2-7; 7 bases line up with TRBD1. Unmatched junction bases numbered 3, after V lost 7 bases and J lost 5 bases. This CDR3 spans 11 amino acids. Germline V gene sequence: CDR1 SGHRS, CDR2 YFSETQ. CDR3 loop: CASSTGNEQYF. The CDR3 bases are TGCGCCAGCTCGACAGGGAACGAGCAGTACTTC.

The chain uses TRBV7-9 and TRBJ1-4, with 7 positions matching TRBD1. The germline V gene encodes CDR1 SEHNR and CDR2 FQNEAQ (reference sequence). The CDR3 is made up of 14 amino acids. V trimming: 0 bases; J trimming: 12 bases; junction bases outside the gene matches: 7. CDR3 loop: CASSLANFGTELFF. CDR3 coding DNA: TGTGCCAGCAGCTTAGCGAACTTCGGGACAGAACTGTTTTTT.

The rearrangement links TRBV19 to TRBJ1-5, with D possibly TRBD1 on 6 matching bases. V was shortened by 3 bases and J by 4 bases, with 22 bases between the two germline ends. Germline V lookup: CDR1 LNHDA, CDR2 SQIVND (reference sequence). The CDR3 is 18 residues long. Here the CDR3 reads CASSITGPGTSENQPQHF. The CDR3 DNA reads TGTGCCAGTAGTATCACGGGCCCCGGGACATCCGAAAATCAGCCCCAGCATTTT.

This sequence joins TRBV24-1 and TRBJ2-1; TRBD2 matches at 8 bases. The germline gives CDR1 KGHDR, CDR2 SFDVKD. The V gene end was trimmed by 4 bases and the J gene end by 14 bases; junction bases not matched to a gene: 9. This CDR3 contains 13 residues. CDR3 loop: CATSENSGTRKFF. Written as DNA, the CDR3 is TGTGCCACCAGTGAAAATTCCGGGACTAGAAAGTTCTTC.

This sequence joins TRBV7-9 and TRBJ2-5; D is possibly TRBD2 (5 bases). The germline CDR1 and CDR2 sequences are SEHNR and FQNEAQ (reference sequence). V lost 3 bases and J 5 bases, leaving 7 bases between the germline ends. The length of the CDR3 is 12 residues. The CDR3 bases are TGTGCCAGCAGCTTCCCGGGGGAGACCCAGTACTTC. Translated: CASSFPGETQYF.

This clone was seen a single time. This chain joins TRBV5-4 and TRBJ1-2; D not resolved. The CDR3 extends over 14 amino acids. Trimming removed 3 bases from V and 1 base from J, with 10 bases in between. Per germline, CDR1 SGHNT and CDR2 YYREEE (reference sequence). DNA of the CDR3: TGTGCCAGCAGCTCCCTCCGGGGTAACTATGGCTACACCTTC. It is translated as CASSSLRGNYGYTF.

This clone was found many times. The DNA for the CDR3 is TGTGCCAGCAGGGTTGGGGGACAGGGGTCCCCCGGGGAGCTGTTTTTT. Translation: CASRVGGQGSPGELFF. This chain connects TRBV5-4 to TRBJ2-2, with 10 nucleotides matching TRBD1. Germline lookup yields CDR1 SGHNT and CDR2 YYREEE (reference sequence). The CDR3 is made up of 16 amino acids. Germline trimming cut 5 bases from V and 6 bases from J; bases unmatched to any gene: 10.

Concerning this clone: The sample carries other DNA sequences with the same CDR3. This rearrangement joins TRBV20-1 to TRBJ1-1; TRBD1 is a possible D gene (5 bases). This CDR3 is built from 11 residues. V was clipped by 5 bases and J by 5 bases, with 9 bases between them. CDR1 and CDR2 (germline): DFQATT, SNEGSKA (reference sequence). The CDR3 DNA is TGCAGTGCTTATCGGGGGACTGAAGCTTTCTTT. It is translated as CSAYRGTEAFF.

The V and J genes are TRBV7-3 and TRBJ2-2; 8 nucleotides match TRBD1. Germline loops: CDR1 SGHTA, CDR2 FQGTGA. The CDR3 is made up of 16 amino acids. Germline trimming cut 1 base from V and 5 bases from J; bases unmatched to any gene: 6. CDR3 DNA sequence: TGTGCCAGCAGCTTAAGTCGGACAGGGAAGACCGGGGAGCTGTTTTTT. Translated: CASSLSRTGKTGELFF.

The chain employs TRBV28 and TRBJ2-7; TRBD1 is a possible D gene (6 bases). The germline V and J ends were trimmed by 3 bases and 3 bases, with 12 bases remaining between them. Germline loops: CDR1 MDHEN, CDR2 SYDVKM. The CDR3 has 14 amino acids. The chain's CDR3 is CASSFADSYYEQYF. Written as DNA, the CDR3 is TGTGCCAGCAGTTTTGCGGACAGCTACTACGAGCAGTACTTC.

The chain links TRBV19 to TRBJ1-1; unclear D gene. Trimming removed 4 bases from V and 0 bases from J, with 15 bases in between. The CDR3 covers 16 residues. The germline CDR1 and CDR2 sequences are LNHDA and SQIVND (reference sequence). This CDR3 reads CASSTLRSHLNTEAFF. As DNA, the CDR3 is TGTGCCAGTAGTACATTGAGGAGTCACTTGAACACTGAAGCTTTCTTT.

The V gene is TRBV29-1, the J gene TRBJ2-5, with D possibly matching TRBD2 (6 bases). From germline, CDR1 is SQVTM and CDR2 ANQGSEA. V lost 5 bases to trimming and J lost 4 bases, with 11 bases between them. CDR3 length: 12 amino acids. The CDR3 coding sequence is TGCAGCGTTTGGGTGGGGGGAGAGACCCAGTACTTC. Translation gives CSVWVGGETQYF.

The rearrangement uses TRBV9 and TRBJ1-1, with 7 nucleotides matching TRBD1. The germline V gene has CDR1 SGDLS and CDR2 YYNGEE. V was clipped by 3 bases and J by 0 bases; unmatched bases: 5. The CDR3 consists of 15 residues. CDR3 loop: CASSETTGMNTEAFF. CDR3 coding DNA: TGTGCCAGCAGCGAGACGACAGGGATGAACACTGAAGCTTTCTTT.

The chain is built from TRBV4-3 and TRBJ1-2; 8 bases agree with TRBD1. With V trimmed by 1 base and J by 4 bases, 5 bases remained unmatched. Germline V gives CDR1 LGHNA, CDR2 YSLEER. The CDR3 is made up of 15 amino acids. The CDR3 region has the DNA TGCGCCAGCAGCCAAGGGGCAGGGGGCCCCTATGGCTACACCTTC. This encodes CASSQGAGGPYGYTF.

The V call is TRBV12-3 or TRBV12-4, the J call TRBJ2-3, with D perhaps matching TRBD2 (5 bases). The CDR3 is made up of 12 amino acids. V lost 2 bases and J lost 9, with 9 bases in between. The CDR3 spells CASSLYGKTQYF. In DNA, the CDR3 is TGTGCCAGCAGTTTATACGGGAAGACGCAGTATTTT.

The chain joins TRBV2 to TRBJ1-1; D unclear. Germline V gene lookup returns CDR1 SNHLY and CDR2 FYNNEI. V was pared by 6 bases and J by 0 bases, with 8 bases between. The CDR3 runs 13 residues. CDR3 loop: CASRMEMNTEAFF. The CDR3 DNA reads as TGTGCCAGCAGGATGGAGATGAACACTGAAGCTTTCTTT.

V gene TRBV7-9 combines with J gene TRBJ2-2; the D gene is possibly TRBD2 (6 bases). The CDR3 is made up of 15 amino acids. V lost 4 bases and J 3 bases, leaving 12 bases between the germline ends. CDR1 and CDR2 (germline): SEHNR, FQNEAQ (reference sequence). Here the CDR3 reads CASSWGGKYTGELFF. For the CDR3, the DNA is TGTGCCAGCAGCTGGGGCGGGAAGTACACCGGGGAGCTGTTTTTT. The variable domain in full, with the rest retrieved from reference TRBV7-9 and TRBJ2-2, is DTGVSQNPRHKITKRGQNVTFRCDPISEHNRLYWYRQTLGQGPEFLTYFQNEAQLEKSRLLSDRFSAERPKGSFSTLEIQRTEQGDSAMYLCASSWGGKYTGELFFGEGSRLTVL.

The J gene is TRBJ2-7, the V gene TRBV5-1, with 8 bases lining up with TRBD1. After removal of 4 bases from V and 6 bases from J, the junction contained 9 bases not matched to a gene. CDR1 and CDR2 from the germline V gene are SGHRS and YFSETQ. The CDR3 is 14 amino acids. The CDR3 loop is CASSPGQVGGEQYF. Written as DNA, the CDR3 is TGCGCCAGCAGCCCGGGACAGGTGGGGGGCGAGCAGTACTTC. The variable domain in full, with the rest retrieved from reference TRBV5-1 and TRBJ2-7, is KAGVTQTPRYLIKTRGQQVTLSCSPISGHRSVSWYQQTPGQGLQFLFEYFSETQRNKGNFPGRFSGRQFSNSRSEMNVSTLELGDSALYLCASSPGQVGGEQYFGPGTRLTVT.

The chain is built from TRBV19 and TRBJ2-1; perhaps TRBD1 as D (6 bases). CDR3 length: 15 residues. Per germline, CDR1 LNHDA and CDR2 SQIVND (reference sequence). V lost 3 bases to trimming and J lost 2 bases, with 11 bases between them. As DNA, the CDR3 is TGTGCCAGTAGTATGGGGTGGGGGCCCTACAATGAGCAGTTCTTC. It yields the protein CASSMGWGPYNEQFF.

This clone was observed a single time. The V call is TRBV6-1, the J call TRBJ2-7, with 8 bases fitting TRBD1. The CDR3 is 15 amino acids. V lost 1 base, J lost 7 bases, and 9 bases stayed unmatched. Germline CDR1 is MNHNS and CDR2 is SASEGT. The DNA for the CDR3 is TGTGCCAGCAGTGAAGTGCAGGGGGCAAGGGGAGAGCAGTACTTC. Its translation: CASSEVQGARGEQYF.

CDR3 in amino acids: CASSFSGGARQFF. As DNA, the CDR3 is TGTGCCAGCAGTTTTAGCGGGGGGGCGAGGCAGTTCTTC. The chain employs TRBV6-5 and TRBJ2-1, with TRBD2 identical over 11 bases. CDR3 length equals 13 residues. CDR1 is MNHEY, CDR2 SVGAGI, per germline. V shed 4 bases and J 12 bases; nucleotides not matched to a gene: 5.

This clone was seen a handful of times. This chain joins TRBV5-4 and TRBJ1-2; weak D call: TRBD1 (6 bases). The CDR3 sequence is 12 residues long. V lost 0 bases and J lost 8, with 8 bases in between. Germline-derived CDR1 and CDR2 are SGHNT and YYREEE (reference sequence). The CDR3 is CASSLGQGGYTF. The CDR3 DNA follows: TGTGCCAGCAGCTTGGGGCAGGGGGGCTACACCTTC.

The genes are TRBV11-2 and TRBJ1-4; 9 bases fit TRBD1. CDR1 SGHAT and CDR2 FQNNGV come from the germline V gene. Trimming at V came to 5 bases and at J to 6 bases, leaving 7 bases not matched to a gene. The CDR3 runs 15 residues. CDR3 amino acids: CASSPLGQGYEKLFF. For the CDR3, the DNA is TGTGCCAGCAGCCCATTGGGACAGGGTTATGAAAAACTGTTTTTT.

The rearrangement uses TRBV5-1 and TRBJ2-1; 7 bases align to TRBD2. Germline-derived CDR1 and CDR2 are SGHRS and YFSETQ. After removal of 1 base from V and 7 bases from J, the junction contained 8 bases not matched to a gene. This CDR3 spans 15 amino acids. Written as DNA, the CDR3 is TGCGCCAGCAGCTTGATGCGACTAGCAGGAAATGAGCAGTTCTTC. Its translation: CASSLMRLAGNEQFF.

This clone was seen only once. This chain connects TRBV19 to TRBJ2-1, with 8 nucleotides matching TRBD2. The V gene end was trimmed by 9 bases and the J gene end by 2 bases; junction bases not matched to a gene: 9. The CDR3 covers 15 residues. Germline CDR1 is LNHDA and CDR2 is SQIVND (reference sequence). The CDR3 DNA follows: TGTGCCAGCAGACCCCGGGGGGGCCCCTACAATGAGCAGTTCTTC. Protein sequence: CASRPRGGPYNEQFF.

The CDR3 is CASNRRGGQADTQYF. Here the CDR3 DNA reads TGTGCCAGTAACCGCCGGGGGGGGCAAGCAGATACGCAGTATTTT. The chain links TRBV19 to TRBJ2-3, with 8 nucleotides matching TRBD2. Trimming removed 7 bases from V and 4 bases from J; junction bases left unmatched: 10. From germline, CDR1 is LNHDA and CDR2 SQIVND (reference sequence). The CDR3 has 15 amino acids.

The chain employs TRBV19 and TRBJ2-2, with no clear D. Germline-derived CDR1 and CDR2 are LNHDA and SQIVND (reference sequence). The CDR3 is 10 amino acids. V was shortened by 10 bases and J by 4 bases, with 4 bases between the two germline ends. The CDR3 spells CAIGTGELFF. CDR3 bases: TGTGCCATCGGCACCGGGGAGCTGTTTTTT.